The sequence of this T cell receptor beta chain was determined in a study of cytomegalovirus exposure and HLA in healthy donors. Whole-study results and caveats: The analysis excluded some indistinguishable V segments, including TRBV6-2 and TRBV6-3. Earlier analysis yielded a pattern in which most TCR beta V segments were productive about 90% or about 30% of the time. Reports state that TCR beta sequences accurately predicted most subjects' HLA-A and HLA-B alleles. Some public TCRs appeared in many individuals, while most sequences were rare.

With 60 Vbeta and 13 Jbeta primers, the PCR was carried out. Profiling relied on immunoSEQ multiplex PCR, and the TCRdb table lists in-frame clones only, not all of them. The table lists about 280,000 clones, about 90% of them singletons. Regarding this clone: Its antigen remains unidentified.

V was pared by 4 bases and J by 4 bases, with 10 bases of the junction left unmatched. The germline V gene encodes CDR1 SGHRS and CDR2 YFSETQ. The CDR3 sequence is 16 residues long. The sample was PBMCs. This receptor was identified in a woman younger than 30 in good health and CMV-seronegative. The chain recombines TRBV5-1 with TRBJ1-4; TRBD1 agrees at 7 bases. CDR3 residues: CASSKTGTAGNEKLFF. The CDR3 DNA reads as TGCGCCAGCAGCAAGACTGGGACAGCCGGTAATGAAAAACTGTTTTTT.